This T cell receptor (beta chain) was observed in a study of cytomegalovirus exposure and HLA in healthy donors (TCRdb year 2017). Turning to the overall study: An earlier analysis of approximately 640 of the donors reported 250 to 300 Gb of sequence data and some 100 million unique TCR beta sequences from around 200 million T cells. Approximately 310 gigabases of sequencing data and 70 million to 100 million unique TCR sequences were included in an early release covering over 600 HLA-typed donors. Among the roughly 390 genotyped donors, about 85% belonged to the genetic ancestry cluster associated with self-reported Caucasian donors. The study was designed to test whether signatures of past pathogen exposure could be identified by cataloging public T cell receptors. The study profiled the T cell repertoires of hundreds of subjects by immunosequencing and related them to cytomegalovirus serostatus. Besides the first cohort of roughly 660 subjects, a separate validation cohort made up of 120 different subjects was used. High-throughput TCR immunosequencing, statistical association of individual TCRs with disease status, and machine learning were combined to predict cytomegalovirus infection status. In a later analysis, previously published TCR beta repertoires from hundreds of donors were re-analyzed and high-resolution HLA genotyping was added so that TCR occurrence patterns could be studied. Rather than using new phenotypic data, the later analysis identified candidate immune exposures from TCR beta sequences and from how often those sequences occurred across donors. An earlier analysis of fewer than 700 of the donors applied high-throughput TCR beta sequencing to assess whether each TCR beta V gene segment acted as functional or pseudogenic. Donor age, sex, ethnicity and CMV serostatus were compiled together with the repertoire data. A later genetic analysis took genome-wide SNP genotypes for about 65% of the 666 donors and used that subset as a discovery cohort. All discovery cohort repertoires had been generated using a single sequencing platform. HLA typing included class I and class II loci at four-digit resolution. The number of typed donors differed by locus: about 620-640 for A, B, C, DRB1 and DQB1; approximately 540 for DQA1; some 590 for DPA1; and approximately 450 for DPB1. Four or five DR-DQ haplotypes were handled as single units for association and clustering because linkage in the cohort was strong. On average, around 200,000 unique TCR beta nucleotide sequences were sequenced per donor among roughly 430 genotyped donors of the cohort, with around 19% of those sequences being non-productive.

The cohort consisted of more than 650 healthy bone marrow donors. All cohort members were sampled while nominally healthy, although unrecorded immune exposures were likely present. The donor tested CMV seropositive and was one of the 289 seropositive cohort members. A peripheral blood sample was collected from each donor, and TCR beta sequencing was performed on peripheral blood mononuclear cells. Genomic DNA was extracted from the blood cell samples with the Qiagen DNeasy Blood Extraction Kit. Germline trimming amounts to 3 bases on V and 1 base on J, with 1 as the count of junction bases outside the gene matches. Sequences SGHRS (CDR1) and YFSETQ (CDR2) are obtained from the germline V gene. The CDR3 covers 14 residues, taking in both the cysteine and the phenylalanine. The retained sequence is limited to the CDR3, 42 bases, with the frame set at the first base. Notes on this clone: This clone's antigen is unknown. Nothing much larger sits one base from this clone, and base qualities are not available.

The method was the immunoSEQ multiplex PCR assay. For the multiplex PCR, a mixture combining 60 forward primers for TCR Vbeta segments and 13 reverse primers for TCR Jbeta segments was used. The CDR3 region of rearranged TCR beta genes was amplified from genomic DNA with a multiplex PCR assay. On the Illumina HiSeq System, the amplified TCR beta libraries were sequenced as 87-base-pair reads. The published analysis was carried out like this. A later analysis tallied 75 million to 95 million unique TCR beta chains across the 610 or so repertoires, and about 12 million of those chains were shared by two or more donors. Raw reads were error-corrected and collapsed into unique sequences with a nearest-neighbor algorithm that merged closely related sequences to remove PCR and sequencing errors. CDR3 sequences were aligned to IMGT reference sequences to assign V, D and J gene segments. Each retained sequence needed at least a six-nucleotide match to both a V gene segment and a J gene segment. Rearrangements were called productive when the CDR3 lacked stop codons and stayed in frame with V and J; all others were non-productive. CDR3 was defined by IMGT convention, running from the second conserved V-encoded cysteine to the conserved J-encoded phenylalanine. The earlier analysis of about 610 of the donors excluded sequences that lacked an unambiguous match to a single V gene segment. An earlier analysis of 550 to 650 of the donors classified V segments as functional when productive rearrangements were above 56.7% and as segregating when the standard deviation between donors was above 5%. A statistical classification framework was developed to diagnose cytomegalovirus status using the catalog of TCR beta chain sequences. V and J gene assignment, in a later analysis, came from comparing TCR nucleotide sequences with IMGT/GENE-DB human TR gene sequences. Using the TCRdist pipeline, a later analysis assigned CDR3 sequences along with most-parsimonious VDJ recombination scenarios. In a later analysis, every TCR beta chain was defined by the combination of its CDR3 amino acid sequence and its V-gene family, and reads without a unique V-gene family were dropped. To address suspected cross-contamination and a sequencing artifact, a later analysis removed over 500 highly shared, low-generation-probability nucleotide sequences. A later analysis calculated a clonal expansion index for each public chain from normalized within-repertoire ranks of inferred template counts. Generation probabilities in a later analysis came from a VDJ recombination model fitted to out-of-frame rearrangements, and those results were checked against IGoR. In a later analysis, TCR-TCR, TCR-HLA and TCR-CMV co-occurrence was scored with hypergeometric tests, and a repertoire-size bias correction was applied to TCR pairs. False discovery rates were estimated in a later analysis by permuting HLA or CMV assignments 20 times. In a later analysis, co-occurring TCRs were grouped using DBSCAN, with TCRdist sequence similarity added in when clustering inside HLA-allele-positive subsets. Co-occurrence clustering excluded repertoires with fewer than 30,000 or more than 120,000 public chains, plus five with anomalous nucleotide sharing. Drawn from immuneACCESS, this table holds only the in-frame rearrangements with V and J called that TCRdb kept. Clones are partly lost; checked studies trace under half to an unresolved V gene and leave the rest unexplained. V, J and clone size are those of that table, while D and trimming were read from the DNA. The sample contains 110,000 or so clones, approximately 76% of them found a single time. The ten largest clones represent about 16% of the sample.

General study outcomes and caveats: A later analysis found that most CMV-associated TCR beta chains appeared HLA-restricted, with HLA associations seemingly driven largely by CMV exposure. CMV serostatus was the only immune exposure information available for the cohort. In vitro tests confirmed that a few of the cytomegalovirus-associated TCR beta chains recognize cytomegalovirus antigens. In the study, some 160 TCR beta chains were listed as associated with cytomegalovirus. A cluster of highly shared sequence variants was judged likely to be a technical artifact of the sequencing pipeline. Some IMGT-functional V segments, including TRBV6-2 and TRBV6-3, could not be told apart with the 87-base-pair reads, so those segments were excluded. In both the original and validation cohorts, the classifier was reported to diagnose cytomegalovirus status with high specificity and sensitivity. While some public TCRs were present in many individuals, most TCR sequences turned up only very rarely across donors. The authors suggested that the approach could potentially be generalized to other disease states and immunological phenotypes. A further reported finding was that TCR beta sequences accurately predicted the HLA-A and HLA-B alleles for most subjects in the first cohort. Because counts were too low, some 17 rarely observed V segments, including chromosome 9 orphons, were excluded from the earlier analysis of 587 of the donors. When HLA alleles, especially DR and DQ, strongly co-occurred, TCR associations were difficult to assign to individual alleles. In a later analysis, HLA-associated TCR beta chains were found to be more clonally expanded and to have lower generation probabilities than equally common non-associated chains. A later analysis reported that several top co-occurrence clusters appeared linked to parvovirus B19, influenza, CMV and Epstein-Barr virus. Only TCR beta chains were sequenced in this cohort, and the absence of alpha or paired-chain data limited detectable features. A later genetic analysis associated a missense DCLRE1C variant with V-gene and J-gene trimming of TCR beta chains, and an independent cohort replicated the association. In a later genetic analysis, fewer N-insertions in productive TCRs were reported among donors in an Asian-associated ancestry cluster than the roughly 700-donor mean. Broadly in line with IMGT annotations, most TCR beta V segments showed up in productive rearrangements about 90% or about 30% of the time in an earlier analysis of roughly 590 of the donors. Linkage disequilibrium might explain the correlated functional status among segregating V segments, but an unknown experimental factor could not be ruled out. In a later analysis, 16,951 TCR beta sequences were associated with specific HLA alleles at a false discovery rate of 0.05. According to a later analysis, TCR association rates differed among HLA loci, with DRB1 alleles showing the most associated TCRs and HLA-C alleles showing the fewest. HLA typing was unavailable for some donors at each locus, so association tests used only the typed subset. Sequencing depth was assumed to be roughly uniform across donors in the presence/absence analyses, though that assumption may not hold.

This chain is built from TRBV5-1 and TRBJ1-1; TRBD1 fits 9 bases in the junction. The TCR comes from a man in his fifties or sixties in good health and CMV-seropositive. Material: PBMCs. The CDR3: CASSWGQGNTEAFF. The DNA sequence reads TGCGCCAGCAGCTGGGGACAGGGGAACACTGAAGCTTTCTTT.